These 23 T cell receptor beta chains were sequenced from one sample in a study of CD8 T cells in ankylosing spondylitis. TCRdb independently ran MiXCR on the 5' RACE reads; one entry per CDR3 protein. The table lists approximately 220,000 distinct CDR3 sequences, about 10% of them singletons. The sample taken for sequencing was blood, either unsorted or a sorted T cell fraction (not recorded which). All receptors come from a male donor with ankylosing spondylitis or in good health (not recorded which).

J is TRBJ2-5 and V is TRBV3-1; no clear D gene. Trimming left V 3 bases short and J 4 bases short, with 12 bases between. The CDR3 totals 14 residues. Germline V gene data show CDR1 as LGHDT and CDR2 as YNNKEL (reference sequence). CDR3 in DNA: TGTGCCAGCAGCCAGGGCTTCGGACGAGAGACCCAGTACTTC. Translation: CASSQGFGRETQYF.

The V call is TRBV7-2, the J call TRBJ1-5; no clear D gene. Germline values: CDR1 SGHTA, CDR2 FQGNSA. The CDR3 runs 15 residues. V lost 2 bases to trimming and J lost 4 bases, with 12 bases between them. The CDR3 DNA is TGTGCCAGCAGCTTAAATCGTTTGGGGAATCAGCCCCAGCATTTT. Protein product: CASSLNRLGNQPQHF. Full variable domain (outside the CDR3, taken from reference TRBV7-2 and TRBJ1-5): GAGVSQSPSNKVTEKGKDVELRCDPISGHTALYWYRQSLGQGLEFLIYFQGNSAPDKSGLPSDRFSAERTGGSVSTLTIQRTQQEDSAVYLCASSLNRLGNQPQHFGDGTRLSIL.

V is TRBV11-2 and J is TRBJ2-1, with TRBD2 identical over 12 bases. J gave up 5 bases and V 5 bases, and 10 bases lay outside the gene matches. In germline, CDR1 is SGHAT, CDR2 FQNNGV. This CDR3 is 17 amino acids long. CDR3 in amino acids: CASSRRTSGVRNNEQFF. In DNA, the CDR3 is TGTGCCAGCAGCCGAAGGACTAGCGGGGTACGGAACAATGAGCAGTTCTTC.

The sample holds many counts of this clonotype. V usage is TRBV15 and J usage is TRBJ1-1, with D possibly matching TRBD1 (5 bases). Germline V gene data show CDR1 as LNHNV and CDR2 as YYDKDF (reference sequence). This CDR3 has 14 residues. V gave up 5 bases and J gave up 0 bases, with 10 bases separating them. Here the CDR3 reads CATSVGGLNTEAFF. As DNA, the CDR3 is TGTGCCACCAGCGTGGGGGGACTGAACACTGAAGCTTTCTTT.

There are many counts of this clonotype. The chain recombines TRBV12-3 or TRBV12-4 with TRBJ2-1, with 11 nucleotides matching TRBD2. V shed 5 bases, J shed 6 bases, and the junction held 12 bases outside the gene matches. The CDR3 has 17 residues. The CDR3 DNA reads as TGTGCCAGCAGTCGCACCGGTAGCGGGGGGGCGGGCAATGAGCAGTTCTTC. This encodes CASSRTGSGGAGNEQFF.

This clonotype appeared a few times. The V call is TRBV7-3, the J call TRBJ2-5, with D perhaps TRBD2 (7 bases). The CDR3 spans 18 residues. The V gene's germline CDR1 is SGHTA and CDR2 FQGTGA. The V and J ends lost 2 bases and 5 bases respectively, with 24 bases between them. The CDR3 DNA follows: TGTGCCAGCAGCTTAGGGACCTCGCTGGCGGGGGCGGGGGAGACCCAGTACTTC. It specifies CASSLGTSLAGAGETQYF. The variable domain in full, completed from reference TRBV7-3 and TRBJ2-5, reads GAGVSQTPSNKVTEKGKYVELRCDPISGHTALYWYRQSLGQGPEFLIYFQGTGAADDSGLPNDRFFAVRPEGSVSTLKIQRTERGDSAVYLCASSLGTSLAGAGETQYFGPGTRLLVL.

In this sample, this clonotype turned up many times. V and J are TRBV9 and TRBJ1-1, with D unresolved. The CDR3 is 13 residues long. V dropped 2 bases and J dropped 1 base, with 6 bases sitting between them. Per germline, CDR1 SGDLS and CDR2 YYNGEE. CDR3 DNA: TGTGCCAGCAGCGTCCGGGGGAACACTGAAGCTTTCTTT. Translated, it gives CASSVRGNTEAFF.

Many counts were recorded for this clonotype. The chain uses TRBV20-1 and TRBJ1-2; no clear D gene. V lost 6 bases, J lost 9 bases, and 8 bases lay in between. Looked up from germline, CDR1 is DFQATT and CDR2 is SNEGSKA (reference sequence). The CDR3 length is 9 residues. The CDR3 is CSASASYTF. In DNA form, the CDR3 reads TGCAGTGCGTCGGCTAGCTACACCTTC.

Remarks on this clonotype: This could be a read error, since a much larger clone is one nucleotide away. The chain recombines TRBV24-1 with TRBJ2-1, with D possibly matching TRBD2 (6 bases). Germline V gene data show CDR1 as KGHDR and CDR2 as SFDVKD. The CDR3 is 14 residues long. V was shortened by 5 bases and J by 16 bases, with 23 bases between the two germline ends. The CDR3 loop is CATSASGSRSRGFF. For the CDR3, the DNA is TGTGCCACCAGTGCTTCCGGCTCTAGGTCGCGGGGATTCTTC.

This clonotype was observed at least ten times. The CDR3 loop is CSARDVLGGAGKNIQYF. The CDR3 nucleotides are TGCAGTGCTAGAGATGTGTTAGGGGGGGCCGGCAAAAACATTCAGTACTTC. This chain joins TRBV20-1 and TRBJ2-4; tentatively, D is TRBD2 (7 bases). The CDR3 length is 17 residues. V lost 0 bases, J lost 3 bases, and 18 bases lay in between. Germline V gene lookup returns CDR1 DFQATT and CDR2 SNEGSKA (reference sequence).

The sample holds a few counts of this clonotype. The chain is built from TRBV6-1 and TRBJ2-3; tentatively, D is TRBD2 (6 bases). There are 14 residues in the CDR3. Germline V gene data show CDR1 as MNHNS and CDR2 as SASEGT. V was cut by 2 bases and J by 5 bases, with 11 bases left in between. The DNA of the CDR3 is TGTGCCAGCAGTGAACGGGGGAAAGGAGATACGCAGTATTTT. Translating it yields CASSERGKGDTQYF.

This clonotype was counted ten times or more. DNA for the CDR3: TGCGCCAGCAGTACCGGGACTTCGAACACTGAAGCTTTCTTT. Translation gives CASSTGTSNTEAFF. The chain carries TRBV5-1 and TRBJ1-1, with a weak D call TRBD1 (5 bases). The CDR3 totals 14 residues. Germline CDR1 is SGHRS and CDR2 is YFSETQ. Trimming shortened V by 5 bases and J by 1 base, and 12 bases separated the two germline ends.

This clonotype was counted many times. Here the CDR3 reads CASSPASGSPNEQFF. The CDR3 nucleotides are TGCGCCAGCAGCCCGGCTAGCGGGTCCCCCAATGAGCAGTTCTTC. This chain links TRBV5-1 with TRBJ2-1; 8 nucleotides line up with TRBD2. The CDR3 covers 15 residues. V shed 4 bases, J shed 6 bases, and the junction held 9 bases outside the gene matches. In germline, CDR1 is SGHRS, CDR2 YFSETQ.

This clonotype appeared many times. CDR3 coding DNA: TGCGCCAGCAGCTGGGGCCGCGAAGAAGAGCAGTTCTTC. Translating it yields CASSWGREEEQFF. V and J are TRBV5-1 and TRBJ2-1, with a weak D call TRBD1 (5 bases). V shed 3 bases and J shed 10 bases, with 14 bases lying between them. CDR1 and CDR2 (germline): SGHRS, YFSETQ. The CDR3 runs to 13 residues.

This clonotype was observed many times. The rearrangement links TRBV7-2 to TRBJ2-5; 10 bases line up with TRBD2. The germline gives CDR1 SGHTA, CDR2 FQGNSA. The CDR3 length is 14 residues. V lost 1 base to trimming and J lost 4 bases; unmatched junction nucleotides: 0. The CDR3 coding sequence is TGTGCCAGCAGCTTAGTAGCGGGGGGAGAGACCCAGTACTTC. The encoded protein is CASSLVAGGETQYF.

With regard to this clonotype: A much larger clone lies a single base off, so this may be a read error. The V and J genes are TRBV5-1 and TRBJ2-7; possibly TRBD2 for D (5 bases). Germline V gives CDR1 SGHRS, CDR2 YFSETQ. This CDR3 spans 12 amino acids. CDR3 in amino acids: CASSPTVGEPYF. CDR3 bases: TGCGCCAGCAGCCCCACTGTGGGAGAGCCGTACTTC.

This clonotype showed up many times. The CDR3 spells CASSLRSDTQYF. CDR3 nucleotide sequence: TGTGCCAGCTCGCTTAGATCAGATACGCAGTATTTT. The rearrangement links TRBV11-3 to TRBJ2-3, with D unresolved. This CDR3 has 12 amino acids. Germline V gives CDR1 SGHNT, CDR2 YENEEA. The V end was cut by 8 bases, the J end by 4 bases, with 10 bases between.

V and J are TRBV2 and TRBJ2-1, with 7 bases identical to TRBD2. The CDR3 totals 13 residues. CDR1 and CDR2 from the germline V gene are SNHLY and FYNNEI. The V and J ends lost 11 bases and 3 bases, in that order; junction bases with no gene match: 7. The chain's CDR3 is CAGRDLDYNEQFF. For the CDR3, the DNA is TGTGCCGGGAGGGACCTTGACTACAATGAGCAGTTCTTC.

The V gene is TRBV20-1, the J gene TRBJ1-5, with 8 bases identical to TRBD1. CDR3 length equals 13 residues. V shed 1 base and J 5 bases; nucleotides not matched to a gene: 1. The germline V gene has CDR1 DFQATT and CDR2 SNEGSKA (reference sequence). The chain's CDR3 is CSARATGDQPQHF. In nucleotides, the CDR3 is TGCAGTGCTAGAGCGACAGGGGATCAGCCCCAGCATTTT.

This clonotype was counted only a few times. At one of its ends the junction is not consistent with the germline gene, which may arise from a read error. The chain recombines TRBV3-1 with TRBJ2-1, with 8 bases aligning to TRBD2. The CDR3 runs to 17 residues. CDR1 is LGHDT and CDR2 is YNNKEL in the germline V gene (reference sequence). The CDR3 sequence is CASTQDTAGGRYNEQFF. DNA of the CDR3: TGTGCCAGCACCCAAGATACGGCGGGGGGTCGGTACAATGAGCAGTTCTTC.

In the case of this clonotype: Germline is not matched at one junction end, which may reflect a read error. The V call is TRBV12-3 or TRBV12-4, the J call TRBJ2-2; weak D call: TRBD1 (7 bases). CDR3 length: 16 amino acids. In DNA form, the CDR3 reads TGTGCCAGCCGTCTTCAGCCAGGGGGGAACACCGGGGAGCTATTTTTT. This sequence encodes CASRLQPGGNTGELFF.

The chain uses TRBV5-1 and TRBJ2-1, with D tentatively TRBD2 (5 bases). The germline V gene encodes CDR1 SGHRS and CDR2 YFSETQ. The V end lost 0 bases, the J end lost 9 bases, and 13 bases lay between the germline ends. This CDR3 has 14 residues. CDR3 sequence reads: CASSLEREIGEQFF. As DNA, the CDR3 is TGCGCCAGCAGCTTGGAAAGGGAGATTGGTGAGCAGTTCTTC.

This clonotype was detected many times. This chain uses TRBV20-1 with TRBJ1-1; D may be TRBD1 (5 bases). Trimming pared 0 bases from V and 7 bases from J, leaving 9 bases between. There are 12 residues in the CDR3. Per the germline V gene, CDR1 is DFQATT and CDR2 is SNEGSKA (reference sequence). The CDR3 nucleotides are TGCAGTGCTAGAGAGGGGACGCTTGAAGCTTTCTTT. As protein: CSAREGTLEAFF.